This record looks at one T cell receptor beta chain sequence and its context. Its antigen remains unidentified. TCRdb used MiXCR to call clones anew from the PCR reads. The table records fewer than 20,000 clones, roughly 25% of them present only once. The record originates from a study of metastatic and nonmetastatic thyroid tumors. Study outcomes and limitations: Compared with benign nodules, malignant thyroid tumors were reported to have significantly higher TCR beta diversity in both blood and tumor.

All patients reached thyroid surgery having received no treatment beforehand. The receptor was isolated from a female donor with papillary thyroid cancer or a benign thyroid nodule (not recorded which). Some clones in this sample may be carry-over from other donors' samples. What was sequenced was adjacent normal tissue.

The CDR3 spells CASSLRGGVYEQYF. The CDR3 DNA follows: TGCGCCAGCAGCTTGCGGGGGGGAGTTTACGAGCAGTACTTC. V is TRBV5-1 and J is TRBJ2-7, with TRBD2 identical over 8 bases. The ends lost 1 base at V and 4 bases at J; junction bases unmatched: 4. The CDR3 consists of 14 residues. CDR1 and CDR2 from the germline V gene are SGHRS and YFSETQ.